This is a list of T cell receptor beta chains from one sample in a study of cytomegalovirus exposure and HLA in healthy donors. Generated by immunoSEQ multiplex PCR, the TCRdb table keeps only in-frame clones and is missing some. The table shows 50,000 or so clones, with roughly 77% occurring only once. Material: PBMCs. The receptor set was obtained from a female donor in good health and CMV-seronegative. The CDR3 runs from the conserved cysteine through the conserved F or W. D genes are given only for firm matches. Some rows have no size entry. The others give once, few or many, or a class for an expanded clone.

clone size: .; V gene: TRBV5-1; D gene: .; J gene: TRBJ2-5; CDR3 DNA: TGCGCCAGCAGCCGTGGGTCTAGAAAGGAGACCCAGTACTTC; CDR3 protein: CASSRGSRKETQYF
clone size: .; V gene: TRBV28; D gene: .; J gene: TRBJ1-1; CDR3 DNA: TGTGCCAGCAGTCTACAGATTGGCTTTACTGAAGCTTTCTTT; CDR3 protein: CASSLQIGFTEAFF
clone size: .; V gene: TRBV14; D gene: TRBD2; J gene: TRBJ2-7; CDR3 DNA: TGTGCCAGCAGCCAAGAGTGGTCTAGCGGGAGGAGTTACGAGCAGTACTTC; CDR3 protein: CASSQEWSSGRSYEQYF
clone size: few; V gene: TRBV6-1; D gene: .; J gene: TRBJ1-2; CDR3 DNA: TGTGCCAGCAGTGCTTTAAGGGGTCTGTCGTATGGCTACACCTTC; CDR3 protein: CASSALRGLSYGYTF
clone size: .; V gene: TRBV5-1; D gene: TRBD1; J gene: TRBJ1-6; CDR3 DNA: TGCGCCAGCAGCTTGGCCTGGACAGGGAAAAATTCACCCCTCCACTTT; CDR3 protein: CASSLAWTGKNSPLHF
clone size: .; V gene: TRBV28; D gene: TRBD2; J gene: TRBJ2-3; CDR3 DNA: TGTGCCAGCAGTTTATTGGGACTAGCGGGGGGGCCGGGTACAGATACGCAGTATTTT; CDR3 protein: CASSLLGLAGGPGTDTQYF
clone size: .; V gene: TRBV27; D gene: TRBD1; J gene: TRBJ2-1; CDR3 DNA: TGTGCCAGCTCCGGGACAGGGGTGTATAATGAGCAGTTCTTC; CDR3 protein: CASSGTGVYNEQFF
clone size: .; V gene: TRBV30; D gene: .; J gene: TRBJ1-2; CDR3 DNA: TGTGCCTGGAAACAGGGAGGGGGGTATGGCTACACCTTC; CDR3 protein: CAWKQGGGYGYTF
clone size: .; V gene: TRBV7-9; D gene: .; J gene: TRBJ2-2; CDR3 DNA: TGTGCCAGCAGCTTGGTTCAAGGGGCGAACACCGGGGAGCTGTTTTTT; CDR3 protein: CASSLVQGANTGELFF
clone size: .; V gene: TRBV30; D gene: .; J gene: TRBJ2-5; CDR3 DNA: TGTGCCTGGAGTAGAGGGGGATTCCAAGAGACCCAGTACTTC; CDR3 protein: CAWSRGGFQETQYF
clone size: .; V gene: TRBV2; D gene: TRBD1; J gene: TRBJ2-5; CDR3 DNA: TGTGCCAGCAGTGAGCGACAGGGTACGGAGACCCAGTACTTC; CDR3 protein: CASSERQGTETQYF
clone size: .; V gene: TRBV2; D gene: .; J gene: TRBJ1-4; CDR3 DNA: TGTGCCAGCAGTGAATCTGGAGCTAATGAAAAACTGTTTTTT; CDR3 protein: CASSESGANEKLFF
clone size: .; V gene: TRBV7-8; D gene: .; J gene: TRBJ2-5; CDR3 DNA: TGTGCCAGCAGCTTAGCGGCGGGGCCTCGACAAGAGACCCAGTACTTC; CDR3 protein: CASSLAAGPRQETQYF
clone size: .; V gene: TRBV6-1; D gene: .; J gene: TRBJ1-6; CDR3 DNA: TGTGCCAGCAGTGAAATCACAGATAATTCCCCCCTCCACTTT; CDR3 protein: CASSEITDNSPLHF
clone size: .; V gene: TRBV6-1; D gene: .; J gene: TRBJ2-7; CDR3 DNA: TGTGCCAGCAGTGAAGCGGGCCAGGGGTTCGCCTACGAGCAGTACTTC; CDR3 protein: CASSEAGQGFAYEQYF
clone size: few; V gene: TRBV19; D gene: TRBD1; J gene: TRBJ1-4; CDR3 DNA: TGTGCCAGTATCCGGACAGGGTATGAAAAACTGTTTTTT; CDR3 protein: CASIRTGYEKLFF
clone size: .; V gene: TRBV7-2; D gene: TRBD1; J gene: TRBJ1-4; CDR3 DNA: TGTGCCAGCAGCTCCACGGGGACAGGGGGCCTTGAAAAACTGTTTTTT; CDR3 protein: CASSSTGTGGLEKLFF
clone size: .; V gene: TRBV30; D gene: TRBD1; J gene: TRBJ1-3; CDR3 DNA: TGTGCCTGGAGACAGGGGACCTTCTCTGGAAACACCATATATTTT; CDR3 protein: CAWRQGTFSGNTIYF
clone size: .; V gene: TRBV19; D gene: .; J gene: TRBJ2-3; CDR3 DNA: TGTGCCAGTAAGAGGTGGGGCACAGATACGCAGTATTTT; CDR3 protein: CASKRWGTDTQYF
clone size: .; V gene: TRBV18; D gene: .; J gene: TRBJ1-5; CDR3 DNA: TGTGCCAGCTCACCACCCCTTAATCAGCCCCAGCATTTT; CDR3 protein: CASSPPLNQPQHF
clone size: .; V gene: TRBV10-3; D gene: TRBD1; J gene: TRBJ1-2; CDR3 DNA: TGTGCCATCAGGGGACAGTCGGCCGAAAGGCCCGGCGAAGAAAACTTGGTTTATGGCTACACCTTC; CDR3 protein: CAIRGQSAERPGEENLVYGYTF
clone size: .; V gene: TRBV10-3; D gene: TRBD2; J gene: TRBJ2-7; CDR3 DNA: TGTGCCATCAGTGAGCCTCTAGGACTAGCATCCGAGCAGTACTTC; CDR3 protein: CAISEPLGLASEQYF
clone size: few; V gene: TRBV19; D gene: TRBD1; J gene: TRBJ2-2; CDR3 DNA: TGTGCCAGTAGTTTGGCCGCCGGGACAGGGCTGAGCGGGGAGCTGTTTTTT; CDR3 protein: CASSLAAGTGLSGELFF
clone size: .; V gene: TRBV5-1; D gene: TRBD1; J gene: TRBJ2-7; CDR3 DNA: TGCGCCAGCAGCTTTGACAGGGGGCGTAACGAGCAGTACTTC; CDR3 protein: CASSFDRGRNEQYF
clone size: .; V gene: TRBV5-1; D gene: .; J gene: TRBJ1-2; CDR3 DNA: TGCGCCAGCAGCTTGGACACGAACAGCCGTGGCTACACCTTC; CDR3 protein: CASSLDTNSRGYTF
clone size: few; V gene: TRBV6-1; D gene: .; J gene: TRBJ2-3; CDR3 DNA: TGTGCCAGCAGTATACAGGGTGGAACAGATACGCAGTATTTT; CDR3 protein: CASSIQGGTDTQYF
clone size: .; V gene: TRBV19; D gene: .; J gene: TRBJ1-5; CDR3 DNA: TGTGCCAGTAGTATAGCGAGCAGGAGGCATCAGCCCCAGCATTTT; CDR3 protein: CASSIASRRHQPQHF
clone size: .; V gene: TRBV11-1; D gene: .; J gene: TRBJ1-1; CDR3 DNA: TGTGCCAGCAGCTTACTCGCAGGGAACACTGAAGCTTTCTTT; CDR3 protein: CASSLLAGNTEAFF
clone size: .; V gene: TRBV5-1; D gene: TRBD1; J gene: TRBJ1-6; CDR3 DNA: TGCGCCAGCAGCCAGGGACAGGGATCGGCGAATTCACCCCTCCACTTT; CDR3 protein: CASSQGQGSANSPLHF
clone size: .; V gene: TRBV7-2; D gene: TRBD2; J gene: TRBJ2-7; CDR3 DNA: TGTGCCAGCAGCTTGGGACTAGCGCCAACCTACGAGCAGTACTTC; CDR3 protein: CASSLGLAPTYEQYF
clone size: .; V gene: TRBV6-1; D gene: .; J gene: TRBJ2-5; CDR3 DNA: TGTGCCAGCAGCGTGGTGAGGTCGGAGACCCAGTACTTC; CDR3 protein: CASSVVRSETQYF
clone size: .; V gene: TRBV7-2; D gene: .; J gene: TRBJ2-1; CDR3 DNA: TGTGCCAGCAGCCTTCTAAATGAGCAGTTCTTC; CDR3 protein: CASSLLNEQFF
clone size: few; V gene: TRBV9; D gene: .; J gene: TRBJ2-3; CDR3 DNA: TGTGCCAGCAGCGTAGAATTGGCGGGTCCCGCCGCGGGTACGCAGTATTTT; CDR3 protein: CASSVELAGPAAGTQYF
clone size: .; V gene: TRBV7-2; D gene: .; J gene: TRBJ2-2; CDR3 DNA: TGTGCCAGCAGCCCATCGACAGGGAGGACCGGGGAGCTGTTTTTT; CDR3 protein: CASSPSTGRTGELFF
clone size: .; V gene: TRBV28; D gene: TRBD1; J gene: TRBJ2-7; CDR3 DNA: TGTGCCAGCAGTCTTAGACAGGGGGCAGACGAGCAGTACTTC; CDR3 protein: CASSLRQGADEQYF
clone size: .; V gene: TRBV4-2; D gene: TRBD2; J gene: TRBJ2-1; CDR3 DNA: TGTGCCAGCAGCCAAGATACGGCTAGCGGTCACAATGAGCAGTTCTTC; CDR3 protein: CASSQDTASGHNEQFF
clone size: .; V gene: TRBV5-1; D gene: .; J gene: TRBJ1-1; CDR3 DNA: TGCGCCAGCAGCTTGGAAACAGAGAACACTGAAGCTTTCTTT; CDR3 protein: CASSLETENTEAFF
clone size: .; V gene: TRBV7-2; D gene: .; J gene: TRBJ2-7; CDR3 DNA: TGTGCCAGCAGCATCCCGACAATCTCCTACGAGCAGTACTTC; CDR3 protein: CASSIPTISYEQYF
clone size: .; V gene: TRBV19; D gene: TRBD2; J gene: TRBJ2-7; CDR3 DNA: TGTGCCAGTAGGGTTAGCGGGAGTATGCGCGAGCAGTACTTC; CDR3 protein: CASRVSGSMREQYF
clone size: .; V gene: TRBV27; D gene: .; J gene: TRBJ1-3; CDR3 DNA: TGTGCCAGCAGTTCACTTCTGACAGCTGGAAACACCATATATTTT; CDR3 protein: CASSSLLTAGNTIYF
clone size: .; V gene: TRBV10-3; D gene: TRBD1; J gene: TRBJ2-6; CDR3 DNA: TGTGCCATCAGTGGACAGGGGGGTCCTGGGGCCAACGTCCTGACTTTC; CDR3 protein: CAISGQGGPGANVLTF
clone size: .; V gene: TRBV15; D gene: TRBD2; J gene: TRBJ2-1; CDR3 DNA: TGTGCCACCAGGCGGACTAGCGGGGGATCCTACAATGGGCAGTTCTTC; CDR3 protein: CATRRTSGGSYNGQFF
clone size: .; V gene: TRBV7-8; D gene: TRBD1; J gene: TRBJ2-7; CDR3 DNA: TGTGCCAGCAGCTTAGGGGGGTGGGGGACAGTGACCTACGAGCAGTACTTC; CDR3 protein: CASSLGGWGTVTYEQYF